This TCR beta chain was retrieved from a study of blood T cell repertoires in COVID-19. Study context: Researchers got acute and convalescent COVID-19 samples from the United States, Italy and Spain. Nucleic acid was either cDNA or gDNA, and it came from T cells, B-cell-depleted T cells, or PBMCs.

Germline lookup yields CDR1 SGHTA and CDR2 FQGNSA. The CDR3 covers 14 residues. V lost 5 bases and J 3 bases, leaving 13 bases between the germline ends. This clone has only a few counts. How the authors handled the data: The authors estimated nucleated cell counts from reference gene primer amplification. TCRdb's copy holds only in-frame clones and misses some; the assay was immunoSEQ multiplex PCR. The V and J calls and clone size were taken over from that table, and D and trimming were inferred from the DNA. The repertoire consists of under 110,000 clones, with about two thirds occurring once and the leading ten covering approximately 0.9%.

The TCR was taken from a human donor with acute or convalescent COVID-19. The donor label of this sample is uncertain. The chain is built from TRBV7-2 and TRBJ1-2; D gene uncertain. Specimen: peripheral blood. CDR3 nucleotide sequence: TGTGCCAGCAGCGGAAGGCCGGGGTACTATGGCTACACCTTC. Its translation: CASSGRPGYYGYTF.